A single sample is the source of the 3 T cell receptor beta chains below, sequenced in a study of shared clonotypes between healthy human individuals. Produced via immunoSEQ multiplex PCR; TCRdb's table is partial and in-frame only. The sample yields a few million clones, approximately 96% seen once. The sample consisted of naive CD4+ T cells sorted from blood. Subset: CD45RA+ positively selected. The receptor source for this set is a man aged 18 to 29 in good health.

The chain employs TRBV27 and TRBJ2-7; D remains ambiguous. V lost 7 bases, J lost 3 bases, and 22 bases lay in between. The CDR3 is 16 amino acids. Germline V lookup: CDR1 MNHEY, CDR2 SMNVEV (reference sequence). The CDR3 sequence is CASTPSVPNEVYEQYF. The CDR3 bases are TGTGCCAGCACCCCCTCGGTCCCAAATGAGGTCTACGAGCAGTACTTC.

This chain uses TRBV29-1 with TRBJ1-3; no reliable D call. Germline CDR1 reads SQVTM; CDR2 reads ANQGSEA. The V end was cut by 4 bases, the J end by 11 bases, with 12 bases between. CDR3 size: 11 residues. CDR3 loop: CSVVKGFAIYF. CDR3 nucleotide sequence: TGCAGCGTTGTGAAGGGATTCGCCATATATTTT.

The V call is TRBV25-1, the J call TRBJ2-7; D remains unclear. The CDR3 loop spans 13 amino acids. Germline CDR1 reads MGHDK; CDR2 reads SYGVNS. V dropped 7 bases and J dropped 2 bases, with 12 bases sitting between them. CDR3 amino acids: CASTASTTYEQYF. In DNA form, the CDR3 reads TGTGCCAGCACGGCGAGTACGACCTACGAGCAGTACTTC.